The entry below gives a single T cell receptor beta chain sequence along with its context. Its target is unknown. V was clipped by 6 bases and J by 8 bases, with 10 bases between them. The germline gives CDR1 DFQATT, CDR2 SNEGSKA (reference sequence). The CDR3 extends over 10 amino acids. A multiplex PCR was run with 60 Vbeta primers and 13 Jbeta primers. The assay was immunoSEQ multiplex PCR, and TCRdb's table has in-frame clones only and misses some. This sample has some 180,000 clones, with about 90% found just once. The sample belongs to a study of cytomegalovirus exposure and HLA in healthy donors. Whole-study findings and limits: Being productive about 87% or about 30% of the time was typical of most TCR beta V segments in an earlier analysis. Many donors shared some public TCRs, even though most TCR sequences were rare.

The source is a boy younger than 10 in good health and CMV-seronegative. Sequenced material: PBMCs. V gene TRBV20-1 combines with J gene TRBJ1-2, with D tentatively TRBD1 (5 bases). The CDR3 DNA sequence: TGCAGTGCCAGATGGGGCGGCTACACCTTC. Its protein product is CSARWGGYTF.